This TCR beta chain was observed in a study of low-dose radiotherapy and immunotherapy resistance in tumors. Study summary: Doses of 0.5 Gy per fraction every 2 weeks, totaling 6.5 Gy, went to Cohort 1. Dosing of intravenous cyclophosphamide at 200 mg/m2 occurred every two weeks and took place one day prior to radiation and immunotherapy. Each patient was administered nivolumab intravenously at 240 mg, which was a flat dose, every two weeks, along with intravenous ipilimumab at 1 mg/kg every six weeks.

cDNA synthesis used a TRAV/TRBV-specific primer set for both chains. A roughly 19-cycle PCR with a constant-region primer and V-primer adapter amplified TCRs. Each CDR3 protein is one row after TCRdb ran MiXCR on the reads. The sample contains about 89,000 distinct CDR3 sequences, 9% to 9.5% of which appear only once. Time point denoted: before trial treatment. As a condition of eligibility, patients had advanced solid tumors lacking tumor-infiltrating lymphocytes. In this sample, this clonotype turned up many times. Trimming left V 1 base short and J 2 bases short, with 6 bases between. The CDR3 consists of 13 residues. Germline CDR1 SGHAT, CDR2 FQNNGV.

V gene TRBV11-2 combines with J gene TRBJ2-7; no definite D call. Sequenced here: PBMCs, sampled before treatment. The TCR sequence derives from a male donor with prostate cancer. The CDR3 coding sequence is TGTGCCAGCAGCTTAGGGCCAGCCTACGAGCAGTACTTC. Its translation is CASSLGPAYEQYF. Together with reference TRBV11-2 and TRBJ2-7, the CDR3 gives the full variable domain: EAGVAQSPRYKIIEKRQSVAFWCNPISGHATLYWYQQILGQGPKLLIQFQNNGVVDDSQLPKDRFSAERLKGVDSTLKIQPAKLEDSAVYLCASSLGPAYEQYFGPGTRLTVT.